This T cell receptor (beta chain) originates from a study of T-cell memory formation after mild COVID-19. Study conclusions and caveats: While clones contracting from day 15 to 85 were balanced between CD4 and CD8, later expanders leaned CD4+. The appearance of some responding clones in pre-infection memory suggested that cross-reactive memory joined. The SARS-CoV-2 specificity of second-wave clones reaching peak at day 37 remained unverified.

The table lists this clonotype with a few counts. The antigen is not known. Employing constant-segment primers, 5'RACE generated TCR alpha and TCR beta cDNA libraries bearing sample barcodes and UMIs. TCRdb re-called the 5' RACE reads with MiXCR, one entry per CDR3 protein. The sample consists of about 500,000 distinct CDR3 sequences, around 21% of them appearing once. This CDR3 comprises 16 residues. Germline V gives CDR1 SNHLY, CDR2 FYNNEI. Between the trimmed V and J ends, which lost 6 bases and 1 base, there was a span of 16 bases. The clonotype originates from an adult woman who had mild COVID-19 (a few samples of this study predate the infection). Cell type and time point are not known. The V gene is TRBV2, the J gene TRBJ2-1; D is tentatively TRBD1 or TRBD2 (6 bases each). Material for sequencing was PBMCs or a T cell subset sorted from them (not recorded which). In nucleotides, the CDR3 is TGTGCCAGCAGCCCACAGTGGGGGGCTTCCTACAATGAGCAGTTCTTC. It specifies CASSPQWGASYNEQFF.